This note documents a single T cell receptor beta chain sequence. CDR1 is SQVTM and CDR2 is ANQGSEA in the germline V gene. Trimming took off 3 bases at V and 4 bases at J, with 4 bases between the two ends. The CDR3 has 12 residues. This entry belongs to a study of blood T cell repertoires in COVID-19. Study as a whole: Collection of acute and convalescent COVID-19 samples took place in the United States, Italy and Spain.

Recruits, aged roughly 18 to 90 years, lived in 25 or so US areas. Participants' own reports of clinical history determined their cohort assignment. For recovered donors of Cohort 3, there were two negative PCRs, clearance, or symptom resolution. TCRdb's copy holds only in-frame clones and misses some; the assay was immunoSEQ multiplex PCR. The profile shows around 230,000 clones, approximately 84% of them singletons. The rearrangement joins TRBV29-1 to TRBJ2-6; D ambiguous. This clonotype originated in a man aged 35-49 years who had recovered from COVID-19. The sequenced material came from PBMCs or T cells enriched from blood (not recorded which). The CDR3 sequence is CSVDGGANVLTF. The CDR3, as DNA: TGCAGCGTTGATGGCGGGGCCAACGTCCTGACTTTC.